These 11 T cell receptor beta chains were sequenced from one sample in a study of T cells of healthy individuals. MiXCR was run by TCRdb on the 5' RACE reads, yielding one entry per CDR3 protein. Of 63,000 or so distinct CDR3 sequences listed, roughly 17% were seen once; the top ten hold approximately 4.8%. The receptor set was obtained from a human donor in good health.

V usage is TRBV29-1 and J usage is TRBJ1-1; no firm D call. The CDR3 loop spans 13 amino acids. Per the germline V gene, CDR1 is SQVTM and CDR2 is ANQGSEA. Trimming pared 2 bases from V and 0 bases from J, leaving 7 bases between. The CDR3 here is CSVESRMNTEAFF. For the CDR3, the DNA is TGCAGCGTTGAATCTCGCATGAACACTGAAGCTTTCTTT.

The V and J genes are TRBV11-2 and TRBJ2-5; 13 positions agree with TRBD2. This CDR3 has 17 residues. V lost 2 bases to trimming and J lost 5 bases; unmatched junction nucleotides: 8. Germline lookup yields CDR1 SGHAT and CDR2 FQNNGV. In DNA, the CDR3 is TGTGCCAGCAGCTTACCCTCAGGACTAGCGGGAGTTGAGACCCAGTACTTC. As protein: CASSLPSGLAGVETQYF.

The chain uses TRBV4-1 and TRBJ2-7; 12 bases align to TRBD2. After removal of 4 bases from V and 2 bases from J, the junction contained 6 bases not matched to a gene. This CDR3 comprises 16 residues. CDR1 is MGHRA, CDR2 YSYEKL, per germline. CDR3 in amino acids: CASSPQTSGGTYEQYF. CDR3 in DNA: TGCGCCAGCAGCCCGCAGACTAGCGGGGGAACCTACGAGCAGTACTTC.

This clonotype was observed at least ten times. The V call is TRBV12-3 or TRBV12-4, the J call TRBJ2-7, with D uncertain. V lost 8 bases and J 0 bases, leaving 14 bases between the germline ends. The CDR3 contains 14 residues. CDR3 DNA sequence: TGTGCCAGCGCCTTAACTCAGTACTCCTACGAGCAGTACTTC. It specifies CASALTQYSYEQYF.

This chain connects TRBV19 to TRBJ1-1; D call uncertain. Germline V gene lookup returns CDR1 LNHDA and CDR2 SQIVND (reference sequence). The V end lost 3 bases, the J end lost 2 bases, and 7 bases lay between the germline ends. The CDR3 sequence is 13 residues long. As DNA, the CDR3 is TGTGCCAGTAGTATTTCCGTAAACACTGAAGCTTTCTTT. Its protein product is CASSISVNTEAFF.

This clonotype was observed many times. This sequence joins TRBV3-1 and TRBJ1-5; D remains ambiguous. Germline V gene sequence: CDR1 LGHDT, CDR2 YNNKEL (reference sequence). This CDR3 is 15 amino acids long. Deletions cut 1 base from V and 0 bases from J, with 7 bases between. The CDR3 region has the DNA TGTGCCAGCAGCCAAGGGGTATATAGCAATCAGCCCCAGCATTTT. It codes for CASSQGVYSNQPQHF. The full variable domain, rest sourced from reference TRBV3-1 and TRBJ1-5, is DTAVSQTPKYLVTQMGNDKSIKCEQNLGHDTMYWYKQDSKKFLKIMFSYNNKELIINETVPNRFSPKSPDKAHLNLHINSLELGDSAVYFCASSQGVYSNQPQHFGDGTRLSIL.

This clonotype came up a few times. The chain combines TRBV6-2 or TRBV6-3 with TRBJ1-2; D perhaps matches TRBD1 (6 bases). The CDR3 totals 13 residues. Germline V gives CDR1 MNHEY, CDR2 SVGEGT. With 4 bases removed from V and 5 bases from J, the gap between germline ends came to 11 bases. The CDR3 region is CASSSPQGYGYTF. The CDR3 bases are TGTGCCAGCAGTTCCCCACAGGGTTATGGCTACACCTTC.

The CDR3 spells CASSQDVEDNEQFF. The CDR3 DNA is TGTGCCAGCAGCCAAGATGTGGAGGACAATGAGCAGTTCTTC. This chain connects TRBV3-1 to TRBJ2-1, with D possibly being TRBD2 (5 bases). The CDR3 extends over 14 amino acids. CDR1 is LGHDT and CDR2 is YNNKEL in the germline V gene (reference sequence). With 0 bases removed from V and 5 bases from J, the gap between germline ends came to 8 bases.

The J gene is TRBJ1-1, the V gene TRBV18; possible D gene TRBD1, 6 bases. Trimming stripped 5 bases from V and 4 bases from J, with 11 bases between. This CDR3 is 13 amino acids long. The germline CDR1 and CDR2 sequences are KGHSH and LQKENI. For the CDR3, the DNA is TGTGCCAGCTCAACCGGACAGTCCACTGAAGCTTTCTTT. Encoded protein: CASSTGQSTEAFF.

In its sample, this clonotype was seen many times. This chain connects TRBV4-1 to TRBJ2-7; no clear D. Per germline, CDR1 MGHRA and CDR2 YSYEKL. Trimming removed 1 base from V and 0 bases from J, with 7 bases in between. The CDR3 totals 14 residues. DNA for the CDR3: TGCGCCAGCAGCCAAGTGGCGGACTCCTACGAGCAGTACTTC. Its translation is CASSQVADSYEQYF.

This clonotype was counted many times. The rearrangement uses TRBV21-1 and TRBJ2-7; whether TRBD2, the table's D call, matches the DNA was not checked. TRBV21-1 is classified as a pseudogene. This CDR3 spans 16 amino acids. The CDR3 protein is CASSKPRCGREYEQYF. CDR3 in DNA: TGTGCCAGCAGCAAACCTCGGTGCGGGAGGGAATACGAGCAGTACTTC.